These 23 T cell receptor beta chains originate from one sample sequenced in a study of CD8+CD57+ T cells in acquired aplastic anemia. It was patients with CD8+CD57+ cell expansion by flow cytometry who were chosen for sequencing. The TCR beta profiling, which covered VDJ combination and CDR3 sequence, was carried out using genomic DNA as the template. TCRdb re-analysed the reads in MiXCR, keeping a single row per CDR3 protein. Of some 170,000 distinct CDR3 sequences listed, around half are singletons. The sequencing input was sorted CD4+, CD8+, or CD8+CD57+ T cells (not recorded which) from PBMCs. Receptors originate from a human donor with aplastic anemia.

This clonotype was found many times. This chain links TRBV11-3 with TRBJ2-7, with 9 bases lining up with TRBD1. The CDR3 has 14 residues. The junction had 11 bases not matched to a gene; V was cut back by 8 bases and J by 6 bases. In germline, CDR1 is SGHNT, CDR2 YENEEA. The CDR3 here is CASSPGTGTLEQYF. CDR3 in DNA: TGTGCCAGCTCTCCCGGGACAGGGACGCTCGAGCAGTACTTC.

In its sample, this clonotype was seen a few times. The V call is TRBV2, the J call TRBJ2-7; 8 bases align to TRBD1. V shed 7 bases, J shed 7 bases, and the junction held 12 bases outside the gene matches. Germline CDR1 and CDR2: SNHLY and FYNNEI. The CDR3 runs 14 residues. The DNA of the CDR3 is TGTGCCAGCAAAGGACAGGGAGGAGCGCGGGAGCAGTACTTC. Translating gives CASKGQGGAREQYF.

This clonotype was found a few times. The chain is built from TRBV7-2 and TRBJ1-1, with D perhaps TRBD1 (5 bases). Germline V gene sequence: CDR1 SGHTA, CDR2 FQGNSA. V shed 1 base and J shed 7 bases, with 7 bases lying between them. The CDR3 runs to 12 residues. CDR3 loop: CASSLERGEAFF. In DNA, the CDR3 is TGTGCCAGCAGCTTAGAAAGGGGTGAAGCTTTCTTT.

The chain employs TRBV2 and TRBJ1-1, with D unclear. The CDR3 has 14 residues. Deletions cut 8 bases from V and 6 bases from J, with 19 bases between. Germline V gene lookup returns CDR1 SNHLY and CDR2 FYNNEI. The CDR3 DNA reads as TGTGCCAGCGTTCCCCACATTGGGATCTCTGAAGCTTTCTTT. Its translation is CASVPHIGISEAFF. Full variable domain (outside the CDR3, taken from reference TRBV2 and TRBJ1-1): EPEVTQTPSHQVTQMGQEVILRCVPISNHLYFYWYRQILGQKVEFLVSFYNNEISEKSEIFDDQFSVERPDGSNFTLKIRSTKLEDSAMYFCASVPHIGISEAFFGQGTRLTVV.

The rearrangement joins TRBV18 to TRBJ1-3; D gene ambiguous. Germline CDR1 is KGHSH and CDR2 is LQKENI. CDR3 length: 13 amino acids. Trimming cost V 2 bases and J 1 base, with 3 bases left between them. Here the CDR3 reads CASSPGSGNTIYF. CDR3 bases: TGTGCCAGCTCACCAGGATCTGGAAACACCATATATTTT.

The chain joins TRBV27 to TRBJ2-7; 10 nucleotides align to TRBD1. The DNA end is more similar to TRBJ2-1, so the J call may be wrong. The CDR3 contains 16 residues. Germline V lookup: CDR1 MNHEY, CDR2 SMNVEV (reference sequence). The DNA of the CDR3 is TGTGCCAGCAGTGTAAGGGGGGACAGGGGAGGGCATGAGCAGTTCTTC. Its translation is CASSVRGDRGGHEQFF.

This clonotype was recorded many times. CDR3 in amino acids: CATSRRGGLQEAFF. The CDR3 DNA reads as TGTGCCACCAGCAGGCGAGGGGGCCTACAAGAAGCTTTCTTT. V gene TRBV15 combines with J gene TRBJ1-1; 7 nucleotides match TRBD1. The germline gives CDR1 LNHNV, CDR2 YYDKDF (reference sequence). The trim removed 3 bases at V and 8 bases at J, leaving 9 bases unmatched. CDR3 length: 14 residues.

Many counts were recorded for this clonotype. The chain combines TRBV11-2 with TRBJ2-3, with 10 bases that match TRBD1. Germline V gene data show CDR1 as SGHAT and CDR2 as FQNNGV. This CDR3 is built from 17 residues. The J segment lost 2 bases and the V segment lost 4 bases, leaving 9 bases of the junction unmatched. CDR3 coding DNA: TGTGCCAGCAGCTCGACAACCGGGACAGGGGACACAGATACGCAGTATTTT. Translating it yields CASSSTTGTGDTDTQYF.

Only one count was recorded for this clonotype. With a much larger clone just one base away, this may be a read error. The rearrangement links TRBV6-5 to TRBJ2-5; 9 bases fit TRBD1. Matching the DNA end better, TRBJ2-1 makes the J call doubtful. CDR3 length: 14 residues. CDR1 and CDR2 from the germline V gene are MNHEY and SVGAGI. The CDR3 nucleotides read TGTGCCAGCAGTTACTCGAGGACAGGGGATGAGCAGTTCTTC. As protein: CASSYSRTGDEQFF.

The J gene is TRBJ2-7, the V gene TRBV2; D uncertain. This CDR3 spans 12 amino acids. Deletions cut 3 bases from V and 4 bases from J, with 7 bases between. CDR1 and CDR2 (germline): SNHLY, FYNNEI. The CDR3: CASSDGRYEQYF. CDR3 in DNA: TGTGCCAGCAGTGATGGCAGGTACGAGCAGTACTTC.

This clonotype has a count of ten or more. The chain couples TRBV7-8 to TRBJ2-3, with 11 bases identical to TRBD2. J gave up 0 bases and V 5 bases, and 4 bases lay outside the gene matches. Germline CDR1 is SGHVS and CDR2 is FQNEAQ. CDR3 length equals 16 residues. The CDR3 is CASSKRLAGSTDTQYF. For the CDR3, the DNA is TGTGCCAGCAGCAAGCGACTAGCGGGGAGCACAGATACGCAGTATTTT.

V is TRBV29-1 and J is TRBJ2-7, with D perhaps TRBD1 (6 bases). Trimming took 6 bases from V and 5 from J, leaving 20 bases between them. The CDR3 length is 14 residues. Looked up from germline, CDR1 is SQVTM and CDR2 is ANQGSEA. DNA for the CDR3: TGCAGCGTACGACAGGCTCCCGAATCCCACGAGCAGTACTTC. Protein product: CSVRQAPESHEQYF.

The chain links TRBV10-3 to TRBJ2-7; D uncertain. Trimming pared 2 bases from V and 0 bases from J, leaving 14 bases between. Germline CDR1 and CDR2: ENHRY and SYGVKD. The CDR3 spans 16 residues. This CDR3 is CAISEREGSSSYEQYF. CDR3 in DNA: TGTGCCATCAGTGAGAGGGAAGGGTCTAGCTCCTACGAGCAGTACTTC.

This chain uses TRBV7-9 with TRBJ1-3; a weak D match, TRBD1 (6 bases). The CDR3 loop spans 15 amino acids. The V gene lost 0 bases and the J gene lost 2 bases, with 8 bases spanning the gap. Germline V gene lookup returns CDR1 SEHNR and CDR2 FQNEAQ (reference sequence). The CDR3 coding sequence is TGTGCCAGCAGCTTAGCTGGGGGCACTGGAAACACCATATATTTT. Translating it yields CASSLAGGTGNTIYF.

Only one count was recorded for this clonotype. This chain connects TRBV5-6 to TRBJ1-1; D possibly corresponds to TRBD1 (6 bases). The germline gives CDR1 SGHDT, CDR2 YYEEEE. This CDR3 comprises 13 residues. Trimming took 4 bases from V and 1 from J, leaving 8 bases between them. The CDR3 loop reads CASSQTGNTEAFF. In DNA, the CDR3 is TGTGCCAGCAGCCAGACAGGGAACACTGAAGCTTTCTTT.

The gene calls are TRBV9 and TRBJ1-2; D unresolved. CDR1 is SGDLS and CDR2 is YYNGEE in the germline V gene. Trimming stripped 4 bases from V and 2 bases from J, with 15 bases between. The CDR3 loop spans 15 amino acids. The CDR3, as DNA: TGTGCCAGCAGCCCCTTTTCGGACTGGAACTATGGCTACACCTTC. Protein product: CASSPFSDWNYGYTF.

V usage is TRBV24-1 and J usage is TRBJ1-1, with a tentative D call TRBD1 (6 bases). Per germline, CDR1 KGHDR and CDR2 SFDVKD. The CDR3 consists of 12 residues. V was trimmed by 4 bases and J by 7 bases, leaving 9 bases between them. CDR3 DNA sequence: TGTGCCACCAGTGAGGGGGGCGATGAAGCTTTCTTT. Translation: CATSEGGDEAFF.

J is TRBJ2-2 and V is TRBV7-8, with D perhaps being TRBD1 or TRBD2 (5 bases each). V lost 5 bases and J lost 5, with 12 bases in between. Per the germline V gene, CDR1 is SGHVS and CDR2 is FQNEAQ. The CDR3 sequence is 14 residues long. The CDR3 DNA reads TGTGCCAGCAGCCTACTCAGGGAGACCGGGGAGCTGTTTTTT. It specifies CASSLLRETGELFF.

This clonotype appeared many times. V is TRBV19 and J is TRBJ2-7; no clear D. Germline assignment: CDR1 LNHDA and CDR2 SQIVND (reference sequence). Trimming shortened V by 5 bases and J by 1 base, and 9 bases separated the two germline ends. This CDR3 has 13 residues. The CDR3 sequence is CASSRTESYEQYF. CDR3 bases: TGTGCCAGTAGTCGGACCGAATCCTACGAGCAGTACTTC.

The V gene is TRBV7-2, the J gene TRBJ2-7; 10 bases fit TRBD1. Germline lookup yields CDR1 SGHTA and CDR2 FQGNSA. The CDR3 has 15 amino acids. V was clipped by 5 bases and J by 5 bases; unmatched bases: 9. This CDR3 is CASSKRTGGVHEQYF. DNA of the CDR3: TGTGCCAGCAGCAAAAGGACAGGGGGTGTCCACGAGCAGTACTTC. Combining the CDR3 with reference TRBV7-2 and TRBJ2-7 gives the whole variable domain GAGVSQSPSNKVTEKGKDVELRCDPISGHTALYWYRQSLGQGLEFLIYFQGNSAPDKSGLPSDRFSAERTGGSVSTLTIQRTQQEDSAVYLCASSKRTGGVHEQYFGPGTRLTVT.

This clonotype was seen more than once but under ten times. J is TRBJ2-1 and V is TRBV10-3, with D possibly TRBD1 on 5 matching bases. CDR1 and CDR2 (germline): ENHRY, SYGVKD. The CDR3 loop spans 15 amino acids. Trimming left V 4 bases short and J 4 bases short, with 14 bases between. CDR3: CAISGGQGLYNEQFF. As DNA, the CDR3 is TGTGCCATCAGTGGAGGCCAGGGATTATACAATGAGCAGTTCTTC.

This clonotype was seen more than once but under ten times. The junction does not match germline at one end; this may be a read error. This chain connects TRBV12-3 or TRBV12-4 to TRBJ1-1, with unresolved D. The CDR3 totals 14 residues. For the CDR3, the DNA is TGTGCCGGCAGTTTCGAACAACAGAACACTGAAGCTTTCTTT. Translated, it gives CAGSFEQQNTEAFF.

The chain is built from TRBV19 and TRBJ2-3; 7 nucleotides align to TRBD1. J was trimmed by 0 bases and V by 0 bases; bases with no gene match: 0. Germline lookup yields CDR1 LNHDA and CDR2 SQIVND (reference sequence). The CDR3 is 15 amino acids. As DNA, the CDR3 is TGTGCCAGTAGTATAGAGACAGGGAGCACAGATACGCAGTATTTT. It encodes CASSIETGSTDTQYF.